The 28 T cell receptor beta chains in this list originate from one sample, sequenced in a study of OX40 agonist ivuxolimab in advanced cancers. Generated by immunoSEQ multiplex PCR, the TCRdb table keeps only in-frame clones and is missing some. The repertoire has about 63,000 clones, 70% to 90% of them found once; the top ten carry about 0.77%. The sample in question was CD4+ or CD8+ T cells sorted from blood, obtained in a trial of the OX40 agonist ivuxolimab. The receptors come from an adult with an advanced solid tumor such as melanoma, head and neck, liver or kidney cancer.

The rearrangement uses TRBV28 and TRBJ2-7; 8 nucleotides agree with TRBD1. Germline V gene data show CDR1 as MDHEN and CDR2 as SYDVKM. The V and J ends lost 2 bases and 4 bases, in that order; junction bases with no gene match: 7. The length of the CDR3 is 15 residues. CDR3 sequence (DNA): TGTGCCAGCAGTTTAATCGGGCAGGGGGCTTACGAGCAGTACTTC. Amino acids: CASSLIGQGAYEQYF.

The chain is built from TRBV2 and TRBJ1-6; TRBD1 matches 7 bases. Germline values: CDR1 SNHLY, CDR2 FYNNEI. The CDR3 is 15 residues long. The junction had 9 bases not matched to a gene; V was cut back by 7 bases and J by 6 bases. The CDR3 loop is CASIRSGQTNSPLHF. The CDR3 bases are TGTGCCAGCATCAGGTCGGGACAGACTAATTCACCCCTCCACTTT.

With regard to this clone: One end of the junction varies from germline; a read error may be responsible. This sequence joins TRBV5-6 and TRBJ1-2, with D unclear. Per germline, CDR1 SGHDT and CDR2 YYEEEE. The CDR3 runs 11 residues. The CDR3 here is CASSRLPLFGF. CDR3 in DNA: TGTGCCAGCAGCCGGTTGCCCCTCTTTGGCTTC.

This clone was seen a few times. The V gene is TRBV28, the J gene TRBJ2-7; 9 bases align to TRBD1. V was pared by 3 bases and J by 0 bases, with 9 bases of the junction left unmatched. CDR3 size: 17 residues. Looked up from germline, CDR1 is MDHEN and CDR2 is SYDVKM. DNA for the CDR3: TGTGCCAGCAGTTTCTCGCGATGGGACAGGGCCTCCTACGAGCAGTACTTC. Protein sequence: CASSFSRWDRASYEQYF.

The V call is TRBV6-6, the J call TRBJ2-7; the D gene is possibly TRBD2 (6 bases). Trimming removed 2 bases from V and 0 bases from J, with 8 bases in between. This CDR3 has 14 amino acids. Per the germline V gene, CDR1 is MNHNY and CDR2 is SVGAGI (reference sequence). The CDR3 loop is CASSYGGVSYEQYF. CDR3 nucleotide sequence: TGTGCCAGCAGTTACGGAGGGGTCTCCTACGAGCAGTACTTC.

The chain joins TRBV5-6 to TRBJ1-6, with 9 bases aligning to TRBD1. The V segment lost 2 bases and the J segment 9 bases; nucleotides outside the gene matches: 3. The length of the CDR3 is 14 residues. Germline V gene sequence: CDR1 SGHDT, CDR2 YYEEEE. CDR3 loop: CASSFRTGVSPLHF. In DNA, the CDR3 is TGTGCCAGCAGCTTCCGGACAGGGGTTTCACCCCTCCACTTT.

The V and J genes are TRBV6-1 and TRBJ1-2; no clear D gene. V lost 1 base and J 4 bases, leaving 7 bases between the germline ends. CDR3 length: 13 residues. Germline loops: CDR1 MNHNS, CDR2 SASEGT. This chain's CDR3 is CASSEEPGYGYTF. The CDR3 nucleotides read TGTGCCAGCAGTGAAGAACCAGGCTATGGCTACACCTTC.

The chain links TRBV6-5 to TRBJ2-7; the D is unclear. Germline V gives CDR1 MNHEY, CDR2 SVGAGI. The V end was cut by 10 bases, the J end by 5 bases, with 18 bases between. This CDR3 is built from 13 residues. DNA of the CDR3: TGTGCCAACCCGACCGTCGATAGGGACGAGCAGTACTTC. It yields the protein CANPTVDRDEQYF.

The chain employs TRBV11-2 and TRBJ2-2, with D perhaps TRBD1 (6 bases). The V gene's germline CDR1 is SGHAT and CDR2 FQNNGV. V lost 2 bases, J lost 0 bases, and 7 bases lay in between. CDR3 length: 15 residues. CDR3 region: CASSLQGPNTGELFF. CDR3 DNA sequence: TGTGCCAGCAGCTTACAGGGGCCGAACACCGGGGAGCTGTTTTTT. The full variable domain, completed using reference TRBV11-2 and TRBJ2-2, is EAGVAQSPRYKIIEKRQSVAFWCNPISGHATLYWYQQILGQGPKLLIQFQNNGVVDDSQLPKDRFSAERLKGVDSTLKIQPAKLEDSAVYLCASSLQGPNTGELFFGEGSRLTVL.

This chain joins TRBV19 and TRBJ2-1, with D possibly being TRBD2 (6 bases). Trimming took off 5 bases at V and 3 bases at J, with 20 bases between the two ends. CDR1 and CDR2 from the germline V gene are LNHDA and SQIVND (reference sequence). The CDR3 is 17 amino acids. The CDR3 region is CASSRGSRREVYNEQFF. CDR3 sequence (DNA): TGTGCCAGTAGTCGGGGGAGTCGGAGAGAGGTCTACAATGAGCAGTTCTTC.

V usage is TRBV5-1 and J usage is TRBJ2-7; D perhaps matches TRBD1 (6 bases). Germline V gene data show CDR1 as SGHRS and CDR2 as YFSETQ. The V end lost 3 bases, the J end lost 3 bases, and 19 bases lay between the germline ends. This CDR3 has 16 amino acids. CDR3 sequence (DNA): TGCGCCAGCAGCTCCGGACAGCACTTAGGAGGCTACGAGCAGTACTTC. It translates to CASSSGQHLGGYEQYF.

J is TRBJ1-1 and V is TRBV6-5; D unresolved. The ends were cut back, 6 bases at V and 1 base at J, with 12 bases in the middle. The CDR3 is 14 residues long. Germline V CDR1 and CDR2: MNHEY, SVGAGI. The DNA for the CDR3 is TGTGCCAGCAGCCTCTCAGCGACGAACACTGAAGCTTTCTTT. Translation gives CASSLSATNTEAFF.

This clone turned up a few times. The gene calls are TRBV6-6 and TRBJ1-2; D call uncertain. CDR1 is MNHNY, CDR2 SVGAGI, per germline (reference sequence). The CDR3 totals 12 residues. V was clipped by 7 bases and J by 5 bases, with 11 bases between them. CDR3 amino acids: CASTEGLYGYTF. In DNA, the CDR3 is TGTGCCAGCACGGAGGGATTATATGGCTACACCTTC.

The chain recombines TRBV6-1 with TRBJ1-5; TRBD1 agrees at 8 bases. Germline CDR1 and CDR2: MNHNS and SASEGT. The J segment lost 8 bases and the V segment lost 5 bases, leaving 11 bases of the junction unmatched. This CDR3 is built from 15 residues. CDR3 nucleotides: TGTGCCAGCAGTCTGACACTTCTACAGGGGGAGCCCCAGCATTTT. This encodes CASSLTLLQGEPQHF.

The chain carries TRBV6-1 and TRBJ1-1; D uncertain. The V gene lost 5 bases and the J gene lost 6 bases, with 4 bases spanning the gap. Germline assignment: CDR1 MNHNS and CDR2 SASEGT. This CDR3 is 10 amino acids long. In DNA, the CDR3 is TGTGCCAGCAGTCTACCTGAAGCTTTCTTT. Translating gives CASSLPEAFF.

The V and J genes are TRBV6-6 and TRBJ1-2; D is perhaps TRBD1 (5 bases). This CDR3 has 14 amino acids. Between the trimmed V and J ends, which lost 2 bases and 0 bases, there was a span of 7 bases. Germline loops: CDR1 MNHNY, CDR2 SVGAGI (reference sequence). The CDR3 spells CASSYGAANYGYTF. In DNA, the CDR3 is TGTGCCAGCAGTTACGGGGCAGCTAACTATGGCTACACCTTC.

The chain joins TRBV2 to TRBJ1-1; 7 bases align to TRBD1. The CDR3 loop spans 15 amino acids. Germline V gives CDR1 SNHLY, CDR2 FYNNEI. The trim removed 3 bases at V and 6 bases at J, leaving 10 bases unmatched. The CDR3: CASSEGGGGRAEAFF. In DNA, the CDR3 is TGTGCCAGCAGTGAGGGGGGAGGGGGCAGGGCTGAAGCTTTCTTT. Using reference TRBV2 and TRBJ1-1 for the parts outside the CDR3, the full variable domain is EPEVTQTPSHQVTQMGQEVILRCVPISNHLYFYWYRQILGQKVEFLVSFYNNEISEKSEIFDDQFSVERPDGSNFTLKIRSTKLEDSAMYFCASSEGGGGRAEAFFGQGTRLTVV.

The chain joins TRBV11-3 to TRBJ2-2; perhaps TRBD2 as D (6 bases). Trimming cost V 1 base and J 6 bases, with 12 bases left between them. From germline, CDR1 is SGHNT and CDR2 YENEEA. The CDR3 totals 15 residues. CDR3 coding DNA: TGTGCCAGCAGCTTAGGGGGACTCCCTCCCGGGGAGCTGTTTTTT. It codes for CASSLGGLPPGELFF.

This rearrangement joins TRBV29-1 to TRBJ2-3; D perhaps matches TRBD2 (5 bases). There are 13 residues in the CDR3. V was clipped by 5 bases and J by 1 base, with 10 bases between them. Germline CDR1 and CDR2: SQVTM and ANQGSEA. Written as DNA, the CDR3 is TGCAGCGTTCGCCCGGAGGGCACAGATACGCAGTATTTT. It encodes CSVRPEGTDTQYF.

This chain joins TRBV5-1 and TRBJ2-3, with 7 bases fitting TRBD2. Per germline, CDR1 SGHRS and CDR2 YFSETQ. The CDR3 is 13 amino acids. V shed 7 bases and J 1 base; nucleotides not matched to a gene: 3. The CDR3 DNA sequence: TGCGCCAGCGGGAGCGGGGGCACAGATACGCAGTATTTT. This sequence encodes CASGSGGTDTQYF.

V usage is TRBV6-5 and J usage is TRBJ2-2; tentatively, D is TRBD2 (6 bases). The CDR3 covers 14 residues. Germline V CDR1 and CDR2: MNHEY, SVGAGI. Trimming removed 6 bases at V and 3 bases at J, with 11 bases between. The CDR3 DNA is TGTGCCAGCAGAGGGGTAGCGGACACCGGGGAGCTGTTTTTT. Translated, it gives CASRGVADTGELFF.

This clone was picked up a small number of times. The chain combines TRBV18 with TRBJ2-1, with 7 bases aligning to TRBD1. The CDR3 consists of 16 residues. CDR1 and CDR2 from the germline V gene are KGHSH and LQKENI. J lost 3 bases, V lost 1 base, and 6 bases had no gene match. In DNA form, the CDR3 reads TGTGCCAGCTCACCACAGGGGGCCTCTCTCTACAATGAGCAGTTCTTC. Its protein is CASSPQGASLYNEQFF.

The rearrangement uses TRBV6-1 and TRBJ2-3; D remains unclear. Per germline, CDR1 MNHNS and CDR2 SASEGT. V shed 3 bases and J shed 5 bases, with 6 bases lying between them. This CDR3 comprises 12 residues. DNA of the CDR3: TGTGCCAGCAGTGAGTTAGGAGATACGCAGTATTTT. It is translated as CASSELGDTQYF.

The chain joins TRBV5-4 to TRBJ2-5; tentatively, D is TRBD1 (5 bases). Germline V gene lookup returns CDR1 SGHNT and CDR2 YYREEE (reference sequence). The V end lost 0 bases, the J end lost 4 bases, and 10 bases lay between the germline ends. This CDR3 region has 14 residues. The CDR3 protein is CASSLGQGLETQYF. The DNA of the CDR3 is TGTGCCAGCAGCTTGGGTCAGGGCCTAGAGACCCAGTACTTC.

A remark on this clone: An end of the junction does not agree with germline; a read error may underlie this. The chain combines TRBV7-7 with TRBJ2-5; 9 nucleotides agree with TRBD1. The CDR3 covers 13 residues. CDR1 and CDR2 from the germline V gene are SSHAT and FNYEAQ (reference sequence). The CDR3 loop is CASSQTGGETQYF. CDR3 DNA sequence: TGTGCTAGCAGCCAGACAGGGGGGGAGACCCAGTACTTC.

This clone was seen once. The chain recombines TRBV5-4 with TRBJ1-1, with TRBD1 matching 9 bases. Germline V CDR1 and CDR2: SGHNT, YYREEE (reference sequence). CDR3 length: 14 amino acids. The V and J ends lost 3 bases and 1 base, in that order; junction bases with no gene match: 1. For the CDR3, the DNA is TGTGCCAGCAGCTCGGGACAGGGGAACACTGAAGCTTTCTTT. Its protein is CASSSGQGNTEAFF. Full variable domain (rest looked up from reference TRBV5-4 and TRBJ1-1): ETGVTQSPTHLIKTRGQQVTLRCSSQSGHNTVSWYQQALGQGPQFIFQYYREEENGRGNFPPRFSGLQFPNYSSELNVNALELDDSALYLCASSSGQGNTEAFFGQGTRLTVV.

V usage is TRBV6-6 and J usage is TRBJ1-5; 7 positions match TRBD1. CDR1 and CDR2 from the germline V gene are MNHNY and SVGAGI (reference sequence). This CDR3 has 15 residues. J lost 4 bases, V lost 6 bases, and 9 bases had no gene match. CDR3 loop: CASREGAERNQPQHF. In DNA form, the CDR3 reads TGTGCCAGCAGAGAGGGGGCGGAAAGAAATCAGCCCCAGCATTTT.

V and J are TRBV5-4 and TRBJ2-1; D is ambiguous. There are 12 residues in the CDR3. Looked up from germline, CDR1 is SGHNT and CDR2 is YYREEE (reference sequence). V dropped 3 bases and J dropped 9 bases, with 10 bases sitting between them. The CDR3 DNA follows: TGTGCCAGCAGCTGGGGTTCAGGTGAGCAGTTCTTC. As protein: CASSWGSGEQFF.